A single sample gave rise to the 15 T cell receptor beta chains below, sequenced in a study of technical replicates of blood from a few donors. Profiled with immunoSEQ multiplex PCR; TCRdb holds only in-frame clones, not every one. Of fewer than 100,000 clones listed, about 90% are singletons. The sample was T cells isolated from PBMCs. Source of these receptors: a human donor in good health.

This chain uses TRBV27 with TRBJ2-7, with D possibly matching TRBD1 (6 bases). With 0 bases removed from V and 3 bases from J, the gap between germline ends came to 12 bases. The CDR3 consists of 15 residues. Germline CDR1 reads MNHEY; CDR2 reads SMNVEV (reference sequence). The chain's CDR3 is CASSLSGQGYYEQYF. CDR3 nucleotides: TGTGCCAGCAGTTTATCGGGGCAGGGGTACTACGAGCAGTACTTC.

The rearrangement joins TRBV7-3 to TRBJ2-5, with D possibly matching TRBD2 (6 bases). CDR1 is SGHTA, CDR2 FQGTGA, per germline. With 2 bases removed from V and 1 base from J, the gap between germline ends came to 11 bases. There are 15 residues in the CDR3. This chain's CDR3 is CASSLSPLAQETQYF. In DNA form, the CDR3 reads TGTGCCAGCAGCTTATCCCCACTAGCCCAAGAGACCCAGTACTTC.

V is TRBV5-1 and J is TRBJ1-2; D may be TRBD1 (6 bases). Looked up from germline, CDR1 is SGHRS and CDR2 is YFSETQ. CDR3 length equals 15 residues. Trimming removed 4 bases from V and 4 bases from J, with 17 bases in between. The CDR3 reads CASSPRDTNFYGYTF. CDR3 bases: TGCGCCAGCAGCCCCCGGGACACCAACTTCTATGGCTACACCTTC.

The chain combines TRBV28 with TRBJ1-6; D is ambiguous. This CDR3 comprises 14 residues. Trimming took 6 bases from V and 0 from J, leaving 6 bases between them. Germline lookup yields CDR1 MDHEN and CDR2 SYDVKM. The CDR3: CASSLSSYNSPLHF. As DNA, the CDR3 is TGTGCCAGCAGCCTAAGCTCCTATAATTCACCCCTCCACTTT.

The chain is built from TRBV27 and TRBJ2-7; 10 nucleotides match TRBD1. Germline CDR1 reads MNHEY; CDR2 reads SMNVEV (reference sequence). Unmatched junction bases numbered 3, after V lost 5 bases and J lost 2 bases. The CDR3 contains 14 residues. This CDR3 reads CASSGTGDPYEQYF. As DNA, the CDR3 is TGTGCCAGCAGTGGGACAGGGGACCCCTACGAGCAGTACTTC.

The table lists this clone with a count of one. The chain employs TRBV11-3 and TRBJ1-2; 9 nucleotides agree with TRBD1. The CDR3 sequence is 14 residues long. Germline V gene data show CDR1 as SGHNT and CDR2 as YENEEA. V gave up 5 bases and J gave up 2 bases; unmatched junction bases: 3. The CDR3 region is CASSSDRGNYGYTF. CDR3 nucleotides: TGTGCCAGCAGCAGTGACAGGGGGAACTATGGCTACACCTTC.

This rearrangement joins TRBV4-2 to TRBJ1-2, with 9 bases fitting TRBD1. The length of the CDR3 is 15 residues. The trim removed 1 base at V and 4 bases at J, leaving 4 bases unmatched. Germline CDR1 reads LGHNA; CDR2 reads YNFKEQ. The CDR3 here is CASSQGRTGAYGYTF. The CDR3 DNA reads as TGTGCCAGCAGCCAAGGAAGGACAGGGGCCTATGGCTACACCTTC.

CDR3 nucleotide sequence: TGTGCCAGCAGTTACTCTGGGCCGCGGGCGCCCCAGCATTTT. Its translation: CASSYSGPRAPQHF. The V call is TRBV6-5, the J call TRBJ1-5; the D is unclear. CDR1 is MNHEY and CDR2 is SVGAGI in the germline V gene. This CDR3 has 14 amino acids. V lost 0 bases to trimming and J lost 9 bases, with 12 bases between them.

J is TRBJ1-6 and V is TRBV19; 8 bases match TRBD1. V gave up 2 bases and J gave up 7 bases; unmatched junction bases: 4. Germline V gives CDR1 LNHDA, CDR2 SQIVND (reference sequence). The CDR3 sequence is 15 residues long. CDR3 DNA sequence: TGTGCCAGTAGTATAATGACAGGGGCCAATTCACCCCTCCACTTT. It encodes CASSIMTGANSPLHF. Full variable domain (rest looked up from reference TRBV19 and TRBJ1-6): DGGITQSPKYLFRKEGQNVTLSCEQNLNHDAMYWYRQDPGQGLRLIYYSQIVNDFQKGDIAEGYSVSREKKESFPLTVTSAQKNPTAFYLCASSIMTGANSPLHFGNGTRLTVT.

The chain has TRBV10-2 and TRBJ2-2, with D perhaps TRBD1 (5 bases). The germline V gene encodes CDR1 WSHSY and CDR2 SAAADI. The CDR3 is 15 amino acids. Between the trimmed V and J ends, which lost 4 bases and 0 bases, there was a span of 9 bases. The CDR3 nucleotides read TGCGCCAGCAGTGGACAGTTACCGAACACCGGGGAGCTGTTTTTT. It yields the protein CASSGQLPNTGELFF.

This clone was picked up a small number of times. The J gene is TRBJ1-1, the V gene TRBV7-9; TRBD1 might be the D (5 bases). Per the germline V gene, CDR1 is SEHNR and CDR2 is FQNEAQ (reference sequence). Deletions cut 5 bases from V and 1 base from J, with 14 bases between. The CDR3 spans 15 residues. DNA for the CDR3: TGTGCCAGCAGCCAAAGGGGCGGTGAGAACACTGAAGCTTTCTTT. Its translation: CASSQRGGENTEAFF.

This clone has only one observation. The rearrangement joins TRBV7-8 to TRBJ2-3, with TRBD1 identical over 10 bases. The junction had 6 bases not matched to a gene; V was cut back by 5 bases and J by 4 bases. The length of the CDR3 is 15 residues. CDR1 is SGHVS, CDR2 FQNEAQ, per germline. The DNA of the CDR3 is TGTGCCAGCAGCCCCCGGACAGGGGGTCCAGATACGCAGTATTTT. It is translated as CASSPRTGGPDTQYF.

Note on this clone: One end of the junction is discordant with germline, which a read error may explain. The chain couples TRBV2 to TRBJ2-2, with 8 bases that match TRBD2. Germline V gene data show CDR1 as SNHLY and CDR2 as FYNNEI. This CDR3 has 18 residues. The DNA of the CDR3 is TGTGCCAGCAGTGAATCGTGGCTGGCGGGGGGTACCACCCGGGAGCTGTTTTTT. It is translated as CASSESWLAGGTTRELFF.

This chain connects TRBV7-9 to TRBJ2-3; 8 bases match TRBD2. V dropped 3 bases and J dropped 4; count of bases not matched to a gene: 6. Germline loops: CDR1 SEHNR, CDR2 FQNEAQ (reference sequence). The CDR3 runs 15 residues. The CDR3 spells CASSFAGGLSDTQYF. The CDR3 DNA follows: TGTGCCAGCAGCTTTGCGGGAGGTCTATCAGATACGCAGTATTTT.

This chain connects TRBV7-2 to TRBJ1-5; D possibly corresponds to TRBD1 (5 bases). This CDR3 has 16 amino acids. Germline V gene lookup returns CDR1 SGHTA and CDR2 FQGNSA. Trimming pared 1 base from V and 1 base from J, leaving 11 bases between. As DNA, the CDR3 is TGTGCCAGCAGCTTAGAGGTCGGACACAGCAATCAGCCCCAGCATTTT. Its protein is CASSLEVGHSNQPQHF. Drawing the rest from reference TRBV7-2 and TRBJ1-5, the complete variable domain is GAGVSQSPSNKVTEKGKDVELRCDPISGHTALYWYRQSLGQGLEFLIYFQGNSAPDKSGLPSDRFSAERTGGSVSTLTIQRTQQEDSAVYLCASSLEVGHSNQPQHFGDGTRLSIL.